Below are 10 T cell receptor beta chains sequenced from a single sample in a study of cytomegalovirus exposure and HLA in healthy donors. The PCR used 60 Vbeta and 13 Jbeta primers. The assay was immunoSEQ multiplex PCR, and TCRdb's table has in-frame clones only and misses some. The sample carries about 140,000 clones, over 70% recorded once. Sequences were obtained from PBMCs. Every receptor here comes from a middle-aged woman in good health and CMV-seronegative.

This sequence joins TRBV4-3 and TRBJ2-3; D is possibly TRBD2 (5 bases). This CDR3 is built from 15 residues. CDR1 is LGHNA, CDR2 YSLEER, per germline. Trimming pared 0 bases from V and 5 bases from J, leaving 12 bases between. The CDR3 loop reads CASSQDPTSLDTQYF. In nucleotides, the CDR3 is TGCGCCAGCAGCCAAGATCCCACTAGTCTAGATACGCAGTATTTT.

This clone appeared a single time. The chain recombines TRBV6-5 with TRBJ2-2, with D possibly being TRBD1 (5 bases). The CDR3 extends over 15 amino acids. Germline CDR1 is MNHEY and CDR2 is SVGAGI. The V end lost 6 bases, the J end lost 4 bases, and 15 bases lay between the germline ends. CDR3: CASSATGLGTGELFF. In DNA, the CDR3 is TGTGCCAGCAGCGCAACAGGCCTGGGCACCGGGGAGCTGTTTTTT.

This clone was seen a handful of times. The chain carries TRBV6-5 and TRBJ2-7; D call uncertain. The CDR3 totals 14 residues. The V gene lost 6 bases and the J gene lost 7 bases, with 19 bases spanning the gap. Germline V gives CDR1 MNHEY, CDR2 SVGAGI. The CDR3 loop reads CASSLKKSYWEQYF. The CDR3 DNA is TGTGCCAGCAGCCTAAAAAAATCCTACTGGGAGCAGTACTTC.

This sequence joins TRBV7-9 and TRBJ2-1, with 7 bases fitting TRBD2. From germline, CDR1 is SEHNR and CDR2 FQNEAQ (reference sequence). The CDR3 loop spans 14 amino acids. V trimming: 5 bases; J trimming: 8 bases; junction bases outside the gene matches: 9. The CDR3 nucleotides are TGTGCCAGCAGCCGTAGCGGGCCAGGAGATGAGCAGTTCTTC. This gives the protein CASSRSGPGDEQFF.

This clone was counted a single time. The rearrangement joins TRBV4-3 to TRBJ2-2; the D gene is possibly TRBD1 (8 bases). The CDR3 runs 15 residues. Looked up from germline, CDR1 is LGHNA and CDR2 is YSLEER. V was cut by 10 bases and J by 5 bases, with 20 bases left in between. The chain's CDR3 is CATSGGGRRTGELFF. CDR3 DNA sequence: TGCGCCACCTCAGGGGGCGGGAGACGAACCGGGGAGCTGTTTTTT.

The J gene is TRBJ1-2, the V gene TRBV29-1; maybe TRBD1 (5 bases). V was trimmed by 0 bases and J by 8 bases, leaving 10 bases between them. Germline CDR1 and CDR2: SQVTM and ANQGSEA. This CDR3 spans 12 amino acids. For the CDR3, the DNA is TGCAGCGTTGAAGATCATCGGGGGGGCTACACCTTC. Its translation: CSVEDHRGGYTF.

The chain employs TRBV11-3 and TRBJ1-1; 7 nucleotides match TRBD1. With V trimmed by 4 bases and J by 6 bases, 2 bases remained unmatched. The CDR3 covers 12 residues. Per germline, CDR1 SGHNT and CDR2 YENEEA. CDR3 DNA sequence: TGTGCCAGCAGCTGGGACAGACCTGAAGCTTTCTTT. This encodes CASSWDRPEAFF.

This chain connects TRBV4-1 to TRBJ2-5; 9 bases line up with TRBD2. CDR1 and CDR2 (germline): MGHRA, YSYEKL. After removal of 1 base from V and 1 base from J, the junction contained 7 bases not matched to a gene. This CDR3 comprises 17 residues. For the CDR3, the DNA is TGCGCCAGCAGCCAAGTAGGAGCGGGGGGCCCCCAAGAGACCCAGTACTTC. Its protein is CASSQVGAGGPQETQYF.

V gene TRBV11-3 combines with J gene TRBJ2-2; D is uncertain. The V and J ends lost 5 bases and 6 bases respectively, with 10 bases between them. There are 13 residues in the CDR3. Per germline, CDR1 SGHNT and CDR2 YENEEA. Here the CDR3 reads CASSNSLAGELFF. CDR3 DNA: TGTGCCAGCAGCAATAGCCTTGCCGGGGAGCTGTTTTTT.

This chain links TRBV7-2 with TRBJ2-3; TRBD1 matches at 10 bases. The trim removed 3 bases at V and 2 bases at J, leaving 2 bases unmatched. Germline V gives CDR1 SGHTA, CDR2 FQGNSA. This CDR3 region has 15 residues. CDR3 nucleotides: TGTGCCAGCAGCTTGGGACAGGGGTACACAGATACGCAGTATTTT. It codes for CASSLGQGYTDTQYF. Together with reference TRBV7-2 and TRBJ2-3, the CDR3 gives the full variable domain: GAGVSQSPSNKVTEKGKDVELRCDPISGHTALYWYRQSLGQGLEFLIYFQGNSAPDKSGLPSDRFSAERTGGSVSTLTIQRTQQEDSAVYLCASSLGQGYTDTQYFGPGTRLTVL.